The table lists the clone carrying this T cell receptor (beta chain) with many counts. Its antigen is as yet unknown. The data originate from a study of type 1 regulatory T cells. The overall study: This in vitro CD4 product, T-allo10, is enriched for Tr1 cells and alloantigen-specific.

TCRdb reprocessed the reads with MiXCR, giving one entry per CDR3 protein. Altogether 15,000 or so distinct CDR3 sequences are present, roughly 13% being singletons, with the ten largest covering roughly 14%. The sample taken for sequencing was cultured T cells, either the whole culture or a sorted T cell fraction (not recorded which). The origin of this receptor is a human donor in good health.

The CDR3 region is CASSLGLAGNTIYF. The CDR3 DNA reads as TGTGCCAGCAGCCTCGGGTTGGCTGGAAACACCATATATTTT. V is TRBV3-1 and J is TRBJ1-3; D is unresolved. Trimming stripped 4 bases from V and 2 bases from J, with 9 bases between. CDR1 is LGHDT, CDR2 YNNKEL, per germline (reference sequence). The CDR3 length is 14 residues.